The next 24 T cell receptor beta chains were all read from a single sample in a study of CD8 T cells in Susac syndrome. Random hexamers served to reverse transcribe roughly 0.45 to 1 ug RNA. MiXCR, applied by TCRdb to the immunoSEQ multiplex PCR reads, yields one record per CDR3 protein. The repertoire holds hundreds of thousands of distinct CDR3 sequences, with around 84% as singletons. The source material was CD8+ T cells from PBMCs. These receptors all stem from a human donor with multiple sclerosis.

The V call is TRBV20-1, the J call TRBJ2-7; the match to TRBD2 covers 7 bases. The germline V gene has CDR1 DFQATT and CDR2 SNEGSKA (reference sequence). The CDR3 covers 15 residues. V gave up 0 bases and J gave up 0 bases; unmatched junction bases: 5. CDR3 DNA sequence: TGCAGTGCTAGAGATCACGGGAGGAGCTCCTACGAGCAGTACTTC. Translation gives CSARDHGRSSYEQYF.

The chain couples TRBV20-1 to TRBJ2-7, with D tentatively TRBD1 or TRBD2 (6 bases each). The CDR3 sequence is 14 residues long. CDR1 is DFQATT and CDR2 is SNEGSKA in the germline V gene (reference sequence). V was pared by 2 bases and J by 2 bases, with 13 bases between. This chain's CDR3 is CSARWGDTPYEQYF. The CDR3 coding sequence is TGCAGTGCTAGATGGGGGGACACACCCTACGAGCAGTACTTC.

This sequence joins TRBV5-1 and TRBJ1-1; D unresolved. In germline, CDR1 is SGHRS, CDR2 YFSETQ. The V and J ends lost 0 bases and 3 bases respectively, with 15 bases between them. The CDR3 runs 16 residues. The CDR3 DNA is TGCGCCAGCAGCTTGGGGTTCGTAGTTCAGGACACTGAAGCTTTCTTT. As protein: CASSLGFVVQDTEAFF.

The chain has TRBV20-1 and TRBJ1-2; weak D call: TRBD1 (6 bases). Per the germline V gene, CDR1 is DFQATT and CDR2 is SNEGSKA (reference sequence). This CDR3 is built from 14 residues. Trimming removed 0 bases from V and 5 bases from J, with 13 bases in between. The CDR3 coding sequence is TGCAGTGCTAGAGATGACAGGTCGATGTATGGCTACACCTTC. Protein sequence: CSARDDRSMYGYTF.

The chain joins TRBV5-4 to TRBJ2-3, with 7 bases identical to TRBD1. Germline assignment: CDR1 SGHNT and CDR2 YYREEE (reference sequence). The J segment lost 4 bases and the V segment lost 5 bases, leaving 7 bases of the junction unmatched. This CDR3 has 14 residues. Here the CDR3 reads CASSPATGPDTQYF. The CDR3 DNA reads TGTGCCAGCAGTCCGGCGACAGGGCCAGATACGCAGTATTTT.

The chain carries TRBV9 and TRBJ2-1, with TRBD2 identical over 8 bases. The CDR3 totals 15 residues. V gave up 7 bases and J gave up 3 bases; unmatched junction bases: 9. Germline loops: CDR1 SGDLS, CDR2 YYNGEE. Here the CDR3 DNA reads TGTGCCAGCGGCGGGGGGCGGGATAACTACAATGAGCAGTTCTTC. Residues: CASGGGRDNYNEQFF.

V gene TRBV7-9 combines with J gene TRBJ2-3; TRBD2 matches 14 bases. The germline gives CDR1 SEHNR, CDR2 FQNEAQ (reference sequence). The CDR3 contains 14 residues. V shed 7 bases and J 5 bases; nucleotides not matched to a gene: 2. This CDR3 reads CASTGTSGRDTQYF. The DNA of the CDR3 is TGTGCCAGCACCGGGACTAGCGGGAGAGATACGCAGTATTTT. The variable domain in full, completed from reference TRBV7-9 and TRBJ2-3, reads DTGVSQNPRHKITKRGQNVTFRCDPISEHNRLYWYRQTLGQGPEFLTYFQNEAQLEKSRLLSDRFSAERPKGSFSTLEIQRTEQGDSAMYLCASTGTSGRDTQYFGPGTRLTVL.

The chain employs TRBV6-2 or TRBV6-3 and TRBJ2-3; tentative D call: TRBD1 (6 bases). Trimming removed 1 base at V and 0 bases at J, with 8 bases between. Germline-derived CDR1 and CDR2 are MNHEY and SVGEGT. The CDR3 sequence is 15 residues long. The CDR3 DNA reads TGTGCCAGCAGTTACTTGGACAGTAGCACAGATACGCAGTATTTT. This gives the protein CASSYLDSSTDTQYF.

This clonotype was seen a single time. The chain has TRBV12-3 or TRBV12-4 and TRBJ2-4, with 7 nucleotides matching TRBD2. With 6 bases clipped from V and 8 bases from J, the junction kept 13 bases outside the gene matches. CDR3 size: 15 residues. The CDR3, as DNA: TGTGCCAGCAGCCGTAAGCGGGATCGTAAGGACATTCAGTACTTC. Translation gives CASSRKRDRKDIQYF.

This chain joins TRBV27 and TRBJ2-1; D unresolved. In germline, CDR1 is MNHEY, CDR2 SMNVEV (reference sequence). The V gene lost 0 bases and the J gene lost 7 bases, with 19 bases spanning the gap. The CDR3 contains 17 residues. The CDR3 nucleotides read TGTGCCAGCAGTTTATCGTTTTTGGCAGGCCCCAATAATGAGCAGTTCTTC. It translates to CASSLSFLAGPNNEQFF.

The CDR3: CASSSIVSSYEQYF. CDR3 coding DNA: TGTGCCAGCAGTTCGATCGTCAGCTCCTACGAGCAGTACTTC. The chain uses TRBV28 and TRBJ2-7; D ambiguous. Germline CDR1 and CDR2: MDHEN and SYDVKM. Trimming shortened V by 4 bases and J by 0 bases, and 10 bases separated the two germline ends. The CDR3 has 14 residues.

This clonotype was detected only once. This sequence joins TRBV9 and TRBJ2-7; D is undetermined. Germline CDR1 SGDLS, CDR2 YYNGEE. The CDR3 contains 15 residues. The ends were cut back, 3 bases at V and 1 base at J, with 14 bases in the middle. CDR3 region: CASSAGGMPSYEQYF. The CDR3 coding sequence is TGTGCCAGCAGCGCGGGTGGTATGCCTTCCTACGAGCAGTACTTC.

The rearrangement uses TRBV28 and TRBJ2-7, with 8 nucleotides matching TRBD1. The V gene end was trimmed by 7 bases and the J gene end by 2 bases; junction bases not matched to a gene: 10. This CDR3 has 15 residues. Germline-derived CDR1 and CDR2 are MDHEN and SYDVKM. The chain's CDR3 is CASTPLGTGPYEQYF. CDR3 nucleotide sequence: TGTGCCAGCACACCTCTCGGGACAGGTCCCTACGAGCAGTACTTC.

This clonotype showed up just a few times. The chain recombines TRBV12-3 or TRBV12-4 with TRBJ2-1; D is unresolved. The CDR3 has 11 residues. Between the trimmed V and J ends, which lost 2 bases and 9 bases, there was a span of 5 bases. CDR3 nucleotide sequence: TGTGCCAGCAGTTTAATTTCTGAGCAGTTCTTC. Its translation is CASSLISEQFF.

The chain links TRBV7-6 to TRBJ2-7, with 7 bases identical to TRBD1. This CDR3 comprises 16 residues. V dropped 5 bases and J dropped 0; count of bases not matched to a gene: 10. Germline V gene data show CDR1 as SGHVS and CDR2 as FNYEAQ. CDR3 sequence (DNA): TGTGCCAGCAGCACCCGGACAGGAGAGGCCTCCTACGAGCAGTACTTC. Its translation: CASSTRTGEASYEQYF.

A few counts support this clonotype. V usage is TRBV6-5 and J usage is TRBJ1-1; tentative D call: TRBD1 (6 bases). The CDR3 spans 14 residues. Trimming shortened V by 0 bases and J by 8 bases, and 13 bases separated the two germline ends. Germline CDR1 reads MNHEY; CDR2 reads SVGAGI. CDR3 loop: CASSYSQGRGEAFF. The CDR3 nucleotides read TGTGCCAGCAGTTACTCGCAGGGGAGGGGGGAAGCTTTCTTT.

This chain's CDR3 is CASSLQTSGSYEQYF. The CDR3 bases are TGTGCCAGCAGCTTACAGACTAGCGGCTCCTACGAGCAGTACTTC. This rearrangement joins TRBV11-1 to TRBJ2-7, with 9 bases aligning to TRBD2. CDR1 is SGHAT and CDR2 is FQDESV in the germline V gene (reference sequence). The CDR3 runs to 15 residues. V was pared by 2 bases and J by 0 bases, with 2 bases of the junction left unmatched.

The chain has TRBV20-1 and TRBJ1-2; D may be TRBD1 (5 bases). Germline V gene lookup returns CDR1 DFQATT and CDR2 SNEGSKA (reference sequence). The length of the CDR3 is 12 residues. V lost 3 bases and J lost 6, with 11 bases in between. The CDR3 loop is CSARERGHGYTF. The CDR3 nucleotides are TGCAGTGCTAGGGAAAGGGGCCATGGCTACACCTTC.

The rearrangement uses TRBV14 and TRBJ2-1, with TRBD2 as a possible D gene (6 bases). CDR3 size: 14 residues. V was trimmed by 3 bases and J by 4 bases, leaving 10 bases between them. CDR1 and CDR2 (germline): SGHDN, FVKESK. In DNA, the CDR3 is TGTGCCAGCAGCCACCGGGACTCGTACAATGAGCAGTTCTTC. It translates to CASSHRDSYNEQFF.

J is TRBJ1-5 and V is TRBV28, with no clear D. There are 14 residues in the CDR3. CDR1 MDHEN and CDR2 SYDVKM come from the germline V gene. V was cut by 6 bases and J by 3 bases, with 12 bases left in between. The DNA for the CDR3 is TGTGCCAGCAGCTTCTTGGGCACCAATCAGCCCCAGCATTTT. This gives the protein CASSFLGTNQPQHF. Supplemented by reference TRBV28 and TRBJ1-5, the full variable domain reads DVKVTQSSRYLVKRTGEKVFLECVQDMDHENMFWYRQDPGLGLRLIYFSYDVKMKEKGDIPEGYSVSREKKERFSLILESASTNQTSMYLCASSFLGTNQPQHFGDGTRLSIL.

The chain has TRBV5-1 and TRBJ2-3; 9 nucleotides line up with TRBD2. The CDR3 consists of 16 residues. The germline gives CDR1 SGHRS, CDR2 YFSETQ. The V segment lost 3 bases and the J segment 3 bases; nucleotides outside the gene matches: 8. Here the CDR3 reads CASSSDQGLATDTQYF. The CDR3 region has the DNA TGCGCCAGCAGCTCCGATCAGGGACTAGCAACAGATACGCAGTATTTT.

The CDR3: CASSPSPGQYGYTF. The CDR3 nucleotides are TGTGCCAGCAGTCCTTCCCCGGGACAGTATGGCTACACCTTC. The rearrangement joins TRBV27 to TRBJ1-2, with 7 bases matching TRBD1. The CDR3 runs 14 residues. Per germline, CDR1 MNHEY and CDR2 SMNVEV (reference sequence). V lost 5 bases to trimming and J lost 5 bases; unmatched junction nucleotides: 8.

The chain carries TRBV27 and TRBJ2-1; TRBD2 matches at 11 bases. Germline assignment: CDR1 MNHEY and CDR2 SMNVEV (reference sequence). V shed 6 bases, J shed 8 bases, and the junction held 9 bases outside the gene matches. This CDR3 is built from 15 residues. The CDR3 region has the DNA TGTGCCAGCAGAACACTAGCGGGAGAAAGCGATGAGCAGTTCTTC. Translated: CASRTLAGESDEQFF.

The chain is built from TRBV3-1 and TRBJ2-1, with 8 bases lining up with TRBD2. The germline CDR1 and CDR2 sequences are LGHDT and YNNKEL (reference sequence). The CDR3 length is 17 residues. The J segment lost 7 bases and the V segment lost 0 bases, leaving 11 bases of the junction unmatched. This CDR3 is CASSQDLRLASKNEQFF. The CDR3 DNA follows: TGTGCCAGCAGCCAAGATCTTAGACTAGCGTCGAAAAATGAGCAGTTCTTC.